This TCR beta chain was found in a study of T cell responses to AZD1222 COVID-19 vaccine. Profiled with immunoSEQ multiplex PCR; TCRdb holds only in-frame clones, not every one. The sample yields 50,000 to 60,000 clones, approximately 89% seen once. This clone occurred a few times. The same CDR3 also results from other DNA sequences found in this sample. This CDR3 spans 13 amino acids. The ends lost 5 bases at V and 4 bases at J; junction bases unmatched: 5. From germline, CDR1 is SGDLS and CDR2 YYNGEE. The sample consisted of peripheral blood, taken on day 0 of AZD1222 vaccination. The sequence derives from an adult in good health. The J gene is TRBJ2-7, the V gene TRBV9; 8 bases agree with TRBD1. Here the CDR3 reads CASSGQGAYEQYF. The CDR3 nucleotides are TGTGCCAGCAGTGGCCAGGGGGCTTACGAGCAGTACTTC.